This T cell receptor beta chain emerged from a study of CD4 T cells in relation to SARS-CoV-2 and coronaviruses. The CDR3 spans 15 residues. The V and J ends lost 7 bases and 0 bases respectively, with 10 bases between them. Per the germline V gene, CDR1 is MNHNY and CDR2 is SVGAGI (reference sequence). Before the COVID-19 pandemic, during about 2011-2019, CD4+ T cells were taken from unexposed donors. The cells were cultured for under 13 days before CD4+ T cells were isolated. Cultures held under 2.5 million PBMCs per well with about 10 IU/ml IL-2. The repertoire was sequenced with immunoSEQ multiplex PCR; TCRdb's copy has only in-frame clones and lacks some. The repertoire holds 25,000 to 35,000 clones, with around 76% as singletons. The sample holds a few counts of this clone. Its antigen is not known.

This clonotype was obtained from a human donor in good health. The chain couples TRBV6-6 to TRBJ2-6; D gene ambiguous. The sequenced sample consisted of CD4+ T cells from PBMCs, cultured in vitro. The DNA for the CDR3 is TGTGCCAGCATCGATAGACCCTCTGGGGCCAACGTCCTGACTTTC. Amino acids: CASIDRPSGANVLTF.